This paragraph covers one T cell receptor (beta chain) sequence. What it recognizes is unknown. These data are taken from a study of response to subunit inactivated influenza vaccine. General study points: The authors put forward the suggestion that each seasonal influenza vaccination may bring in only a limited number of new T cells.

Germline CDR1 and CDR2: PRHDT and FYEKMQ (reference sequence). Germline trimming cut 2 bases from V and 5 bases from J; bases unmatched to any gene: 9. The CDR3 runs 15 residues. TCRdb reprocessed the RT-PCR reads with MiXCR, giving one entry per CDR3 protein. Of 650,000 or so distinct CDR3 sequences in the sample, approximately 15% were seen once. The rearrangement links TRBV13 to TRBJ2-7, with 7 nucleotides matching TRBD2. Material: PBMCs from blood, obtained 14 days before vaccination. This clonotype was sampled from a man in his forties or fifties who received an inactivated influenza vaccine. This CDR3 is CASSLSDSGRDEQYF. The CDR3 DNA reads TGTGCCAGCAGCTTATCCGATTCAGGGAGGGACGAGCAGTACTTC.